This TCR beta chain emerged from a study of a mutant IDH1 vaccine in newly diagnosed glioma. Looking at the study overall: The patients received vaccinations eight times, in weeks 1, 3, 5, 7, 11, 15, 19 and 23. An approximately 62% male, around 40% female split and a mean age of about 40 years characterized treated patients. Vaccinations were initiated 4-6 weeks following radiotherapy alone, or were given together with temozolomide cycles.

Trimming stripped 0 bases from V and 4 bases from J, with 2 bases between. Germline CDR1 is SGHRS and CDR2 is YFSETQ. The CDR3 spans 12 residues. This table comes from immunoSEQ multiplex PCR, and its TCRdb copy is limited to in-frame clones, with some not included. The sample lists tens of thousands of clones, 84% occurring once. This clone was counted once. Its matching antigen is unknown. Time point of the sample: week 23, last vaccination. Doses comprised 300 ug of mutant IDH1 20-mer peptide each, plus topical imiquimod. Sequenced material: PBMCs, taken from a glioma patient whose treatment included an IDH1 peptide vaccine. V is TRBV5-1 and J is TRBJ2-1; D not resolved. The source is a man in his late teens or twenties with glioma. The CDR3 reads CASSLDYNEQFF. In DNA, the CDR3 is TGCGCCAGCAGCTTGGATTACAATGAGCAGTTCTTC.